This TCR beta chain was found in a study of Graves' ophthalmopathy and Graves' hyperthyroidism listed by TCRdb under 2018. About the study as a whole: Peripheral blood was collected at initial diagnosis, prior to any treatment. For training and testing, the 100 patients in the discovery cohort were randomly divided in a 7:3 ratio. Once sampling was done, hyperthyroidism patients were given methimazole at a starting dose of 30 mg daily, while ophthalmopathy patients were given high-dose intravenous methylprednisolone. The study used TCR beta repertoire signatures to distinguish Graves' ophthalmopathy from Graves' hyperthyroidism and to predict progression to ophthalmopathy. The independent validation cohort included under 20 hyperthyroidism patients plus 17 patients who later progressed from hyperthyroidism to ophthalmopathy. In total, approximately 130 blood samples were TCR-sequenced: fewer than 50 ophthalmopathy, some 72 hyperthyroidism and 17 hyperthyroidism-to-ophthalmopathy patients. To explore V-J signatures that separate ophthalmopathy from hyperthyroidism, a discovery set of fewer than 110 patients was enrolled, consisting of more than 40 with ophthalmopathy and around 60 with stable hyperthyroidism. In over five hyperthyroidism patients, the T-cell repertoires found in thyroid tissue were compared with those found in blood.

For repertoire sequencing, TCR beta CDR3 regions were amplified from RNA transcripts. The first round was an RT-PCR using HTBI primers with the Qiagen OneStep RT-PCR kit, and this first round was followed by a second-round multiplex PCR, then size selection and purification. Libraries were sequenced on an Illumina HiSeq2000 using paired-end 100 bp reads. Per the authors' processing: Reads were processed with SOAPnuke, discarding reads with adapters, uncalled bases, mean Phred below 15, or no exact constant-primer or identifier match. COPE v1.2.5 was used to merge high-quality paired reads. Each unique nucleotide sequence was treated as a clonotype, and MiTCR v1.1 was used to align the clonotypes to the IMGT TRB V, D and J references. The analysis was limited to V-J combinations with a frequency above 0.0001, which together covered 99.2% of the repertoires. For each V-J combination, a TCR clonal expansion and chaos score was defined as the ratio of F50 clonal expansion to chaos observed in the TCRdist matrix. Welch's t-statistics and random forest were used to reduce features to about a dozen V-J combinations, which were fed into a naive Bayes classifier. The similarity between thyroid and blood repertoires was quantified using the Morisita-Horn index. TCRdb reprocessing: public reads trimmed at Q25 with fastp, clones called with MiXCR, in-frame beta chains kept. Duplicate CDR3 protein sequences are folded into a single record with the most common DNA and genes. The V and J calls, along with clone size, are taken from TCRdb and not from the paper's own processing. The sample yields roughly 420,000 distinct CDR3 sequences; around a fifth were counted once. The ten top clones hold roughly 3% of the sample.

This clonotype showed up just a few times. What antigen it recognizes has not been identified. The sample holds no much larger clone one base away, and base qualities are not on file. The germline V gene gives CDR1 as SNHLY and CDR2 as FYNNEI. V trim: 6 bases; J trim: 4 bases; unmatched bases: 6. Including the terminal cysteine and phenylalanine, the CDR3 comprises 14 residues. Just CDR3 DNA is preserved here, 42 bases in frame from base 1. Study-wide findings and limitations: Most expanded thyroid clonotypes with a frequency above 0.001 also appeared in blood, which suggests that blood repertoires may reflect the immune response in the thyroid. No statistical method was used to set the sample size in advance, and the investigators knew which group each participant was assigned to. In cross-validation, the 13-signature model distinguished ophthalmopathy from stable hyperthyroidism with approximately 88% sensitivity and 81% to 83% specificity, and in the test set the corresponding values were approximately 80% and 75%. In validation, the model predicted ophthalmopathy progression with about 71% sensitivity and 72.22% specificity; eleven to twelve predicted patients were CT-confirmed with GO in a median of around 6.5 months.

Hyperthyroidism was considered stable if no progression to ophthalmopathy occurred within 18 months of follow-up. The hyperthyroidism patients were 18 to 65 years old and newly diagnosed, with a disease duration of less than 2 months. Patients with other autoimmune diseases, uncontrolled infections, pregnancy or lactation were excluded. Clinical symptoms, serum thyroxine, TRAb, thyroid ultrasound and orbital computed tomography were used for diagnosis. PBMCs were isolated from 7.5 to 10 ml of fresh peripheral blood by Ficoll-Paque density gradient centrifugation. Trizol reagent was used to extract the total RNA, and its quality was then checked on an Agilent 2100 Bioanalyzer.

This TCR derives from a woman aged 18-29 years with stable Graves' hyperthyroidism. Donor details come from another sample of the same person, matched by shared clones. The V and J segments used are TRBV2 and TRBJ2-7; TRBD2 fits 10 bases in the junction. The sequenced sample consisted of peripheral blood. This receptor carries the CDR3 CASRGSGRGYEQYF. The base sequence is TGTGCCAGCAGGGGGAGCGGGAGGGGGTACGAGCAGTACTTC.